The rows below give T cell receptor beta chains drawn from one sample of a study of monozygotic twins with cystic fibrosis. Repertoires were generated with immunoSEQ multiplex PCR, while TCRdb's copy carries only in-frame clones and drops some. The table shows roughly 10,000 clones, with around 95% occurring only once. Sequencing input: blood. Receptors originate from a boy aged 5-17 years with cystic fibrosis. Both conserved end residues are part of each CDR3. A D gene is named only where the DNA matches it firmly. Expanded clones are given a class, and other clones once, few, many or no size at all.

V gene: TRBV5-1
CDR3 length: 12
D gene: .
J gene: TRBJ2-7
clone size: once
CDR3 DNA: TGCGCCAGCGGGACTTCCTCCTACGAGCAGTACTTC
CDR3 protein: CASGTSSYEQYF

V gene: TRBV7-8
CDR3 length: 12
D gene: .
J gene: TRBJ1-1
clone size: .
CDR3 DNA: TGTGCCAGCAGCTTGGCAGGGACTGAAGCTTTCTTT
CDR3 protein: CASSLAGTEAFF

V gene: TRBV2
CDR3 length: 14
D gene: .
J gene: TRBJ1-6
clone size: .
CDR3 DNA: TGTGCCAGCAACGAAGGAGATTCTAATTCACCCCTCCACTTT
CDR3 protein: CASNEGDSNSPLHF

V gene: TRBV4-3
CDR3 length: 15
D gene: TRBD1
J gene: TRBJ1-2
clone size: once
CDR3 DNA: TGCGCCAGCAGCCAAGGGCCGGGACAGAACTATGGCTACACCTTC
CDR3 protein: CASSQGPGQNYGYTF

V gene: TRBV5-1
CDR3 length: 14
D gene: .
J gene: TRBJ2-5
clone size: .
CDR3 DNA: TGCGCCAGCAGCTTTTACGGAGGCAAAGAGACCCAGTACTTC
CDR3 protein: CASSFYGGKETQYF

V gene: TRBV6-1
CDR3 length: 12
D gene: .
J gene: TRBJ2-5
clone size: .
CDR3 DNA: TGTGCCAGCAGTAGAAGGAGGGAGACCCAGTACTTC
CDR3 protein: CASSRRRETQYF

V gene: TRBV19
CDR3 length: 15
D gene: .
J gene: TRBJ1-2
clone size: .
CDR3 DNA: TGTGCCAGTAGTATAGGAAGACAGGACCCCTATGGCTACACCTTC
CDR3 protein: CASSIGRQDPYGYTF

V gene: TRBV15
CDR3 length: 13
D gene: .
J gene: TRBJ1-1
clone size: .
CDR3 DNA: TGTGCCATCTCGAGCAGGGGAAATGCTGAAGCTTTCTTT
CDR3 protein: CAISSRGNAEAFF

V gene: TRBV5-1
CDR3 length: 16
D gene: TRBD2
J gene: TRBJ2-1
clone size: .
CDR3 DNA: TGCGCCAGCAGCTTGGGGCCGAGCGGCGGGGGAAATGAGCAGTTCTTC
CDR3 protein: CASSLGPSGGGNEQFF

V gene: TRBV14
CDR3 length: 14
D gene: TRBD1
J gene: TRBJ2-7
clone size: .
CDR3 DNA: TGTGCCAGCAGCCTGGGACAGGGGGGTTACGAGCAGTACTTC
CDR3 protein: CASSLGQGGYEQYF

V gene: TRBV6-1
CDR3 length: 13
D gene: .
J gene: TRBJ2-5
clone size: .
CDR3 DNA: TGTGCCAGCACCAGGGACCGCTTGGAGACCCAGTACTTC
CDR3 protein: CASTRDRLETQYF

V gene: TRBV5-4
CDR3 length: 16
D gene: TRBD2
J gene: TRBJ2-5
clone size: .
CDR3 DNA: TGTGCCAGCAGCCCGGGCCCGGGAGGGACACAAGAGACCCAGTACTTC
CDR3 protein: CASSPGPGGTQETQYF

V gene: TRBV7-2
CDR3 length: 14
D gene: .
J gene: TRBJ1-2
clone size: .
CDR3 DNA: TGTGCCAGCAGCTTGAGCGGTTCTAACTATGGCTACACCTTC
CDR3 protein: CASSLSGSNYGYTF

V gene: TRBV28
CDR3 length: 14
D gene: .
J gene: TRBJ1-1
clone size: .
CDR3 DNA: TGTGCCAGCAGCAGACAGGTTTGGAACACTGAAGCTTTCTTT
CDR3 protein: CASSRQVWNTEAFF

V gene: TRBV10-3
CDR3 length: 14
D gene: .
J gene: TRBJ2-5
clone size: .
CDR3 DNA: TGTGCCATCAGGAGAGATCCGTACCAAGAGACCCAGTACTTC
CDR3 protein: CAIRRDPYQETQYF

V gene: TRBV7-6
CDR3 length: 15
D gene: TRBD1
J gene: TRBJ1-4
clone size: .
CDR3 DNA: TGTGCCAGCAGCTTCGGACAGGGGATTAATGAAAAACTGTTTTTT
CDR3 protein: CASSFGQGINEKLFF

V gene: TRBV7-8
CDR3 length: 14
D gene: .
J gene: TRBJ1-1
clone size: .
CDR3 DNA: TGTGCCAGCAGCTTAGCAGGGTTGAACACTGAAGCTTTCTTT
CDR3 protein: CASSLAGLNTEAFF

V gene: TRBV7-8
CDR3 length: 13
D gene: .
J gene: TRBJ1-2
clone size: .
CDR3 DNA: TGTGCCAGCAGCTTAGCGGTGGTAGGCGGCTACACCTTC
CDR3 protein: CASSLAVVGGYTF

V gene: TRBV27
CDR3 length: 14
D gene: .
J gene: TRBJ2-7
clone size: .
CDR3 DNA: TGTGCCAGCAGTTTCCGGGGGCTGGCTTCCGAGCAGTACTTC
CDR3 protein: CASSFRGLASEQYF

V gene: TRBV2
CDR3 length: 15
D gene: .
J gene: TRBJ1-2
clone size: .
CDR3 DNA: TGTGCCTCTCAATCCAGGACCAGTTCTCGCTATGGCTACACCTTC
CDR3 protein: CASQSRTSSRYGYTF

V gene: TRBV6-4
CDR3 length: 16
D gene: TRBD2
J gene: TRBJ2-3
clone size: .
CDR3 DNA: TGTGCCAGCAGTATCGAACTAGCGGGAGGAACAGATACGCAGTATTTT
CDR3 protein: CASSIELAGGTDTQYF

V gene: TRBV30
CDR3 length: 15
D gene: TRBD1
J gene: TRBJ1-2
clone size: .
CDR3 DNA: TGTGCCTGGAGGGGGACAGGGTTTGATTCGGGTGGCTACACCTTC
CDR3 protein: CAWRGTGFDSGGYTF

V gene: TRBV7-6
CDR3 length: 17
D gene: TRBD1
J gene: TRBJ2-3
clone size: .
CDR3 DNA: TGTGCCAGCAGCTTAGTGGGTGGACAGGGGATGGTCGATACGCAGTATTTT
CDR3 protein: CASSLVGGQGMVDTQYF

V gene: TRBV20-1
CDR3 length: 9
D gene: .
J gene: TRBJ1-2
clone size: .
CDR3 DNA: TGCAGTGCCAACTATGGCTACACCTTC
CDR3 protein: CSANYGYTF

V gene: TRBV2
CDR3 length: 15
D gene: TRBD1
J gene: TRBJ2-3
clone size: .
CDR3 DNA: TGTGCCAGCAGCCGACAGGGGCTGGGCACAGATACGCAGTATTTT
CDR3 protein: CASSRQGLGTDTQYF

V gene: TRBV6-1
CDR3 length: 16
D gene: .
J gene: TRBJ1-2
clone size: .
CDR3 DNA: TGTGCCAGCAGTGAAGCGTTCGCGTCTAGCAACTATGGCTACACCTTC
CDR3 protein: CASSEAFASSNYGYTF

V gene: TRBV19
CDR3 length: 15
D gene: TRBD1
J gene: TRBJ2-5
clone size: .
CDR3 DNA: TGTGCCAGTAGTCCGGCCGGGACAGTGCAAGAGACCCAGTACTTC
CDR3 protein: CASSPAGTVQETQYF

V gene: TRBV7-2
CDR3 length: 12
D gene: .
J gene: TRBJ2-3
clone size: .
CDR3 DNA: TGTGCCAGCAGCTTAGGCACAGATACGCAGTATTTT
CDR3 protein: CASSLGTDTQYF

V gene: TRBV28
CDR3 length: 12
D gene: .
J gene: TRBJ1-5
clone size: .
CDR3 DNA: TGTGCCAGCGCCCCTGTCAATCAGCCCCAGCATTTT
CDR3 protein: CASAPVNQPQHF

V gene: TRBV11-2
CDR3 length: 15
D gene: .
J gene: TRBJ1-6
clone size: .
CDR3 DNA: TGTGCCAGCAGCTCCCATCGACTGGATAATTCACCCCTCAACTTT
CDR3 protein: CASSSHRLDNSPLNF

V gene: TRBV5-1
CDR3 length: 16
D gene: TRBD2
J gene: TRBJ2-2
clone size: .
CDR3 DNA: TGCGCCAGCAGACGGACTAGCGGCCCGAACACCGGGGAGCTGTTTTTT
CDR3 protein: CASRRTSGPNTGELFF

V gene: TRBV11-1
CDR3 length: 17
D gene: TRBD1
J gene: TRBJ2-3
clone size: .
CDR3 DNA: TGTGCCAGCAGCTCGCTCTTTAGGGGGACAGTCGCAGATACGCAGTATTTT
CDR3 protein: CASSSLFRGTVADTQYF

V gene: TRBV28
CDR3 length: 10
D gene: .
J gene: TRBJ1-1
clone size: .
CDR3 DNA: TGTGCCAGCAGTTTAAGGCGGGCTTTCTTT
CDR3 protein: CASSLRRAFF

V gene: TRBV9
CDR3 length: 15
D gene: TRBD2
J gene: TRBJ2-1
clone size: .
CDR3 DNA: TGTGCCAGCAGCGTAGGGACTAGCGAAGCCGATGAGCAGTTCTTC
CDR3 protein: CASSVGTSEADEQFF

V gene: TRBV2
CDR3 length: 16
D gene: .
J gene: TRBJ1-3
clone size: .
CDR3 DNA: TGTGCCAGCAGTGAAGCGGCCAGTCACTTGGGAAACACCATATATTTT
CDR3 protein: CASSEAASHLGNTIYF

V gene: TRBV6-6
CDR3 length: 14
D gene: TRBD1
J gene: TRBJ1-4
clone size: .
CDR3 DNA: TGTGCCAGCAACCTCGGGACAGGGGACGCAAAACTGTTTTTT
CDR3 protein: CASNLGTGDAKLFF

V gene: TRBV18
CDR3 length: 12
D gene: .
J gene: TRBJ1-2
clone size: .
CDR3 DNA: TGTGCCAGCTCACCAGGGGGCGATGGCTACACCTTC
CDR3 protein: CASSPGGDGYTF

V gene: TRBV4-1
CDR3 length: 17
D gene: TRBD2
J gene: TRBJ2-1
clone size: .
CDR3 DNA: TGCGCCAGCAGCCAAGGAAGAGCGGGAGGTTATTACAATGAGCAGTTCTTC
CDR3 protein: CASSQGRAGGYYNEQFF

V gene: TRBV5-1
CDR3 length: 14
D gene: TRBD2
J gene: TRBJ2-1
clone size: .
CDR3 DNA: TGCGCCAGCAGCTTGGAACTAGCGGACAATGAGCAGTTCTTC
CDR3 protein: CASSLELADNEQFF

V gene: TRBV30
CDR3 length: 15
D gene: .
J gene: TRBJ1-6
clone size: .
CDR3 DNA: TGTGCCTGGGTCCCCAGCGGCTCCTATAATTCACCCCTCCACTTT
CDR3 protein: CAWVPSGSYNSPLHF

V gene: TRBV4-3
CDR3 length: 15
D gene: TRBD2
J gene: TRBJ2-1
clone size: .
CDR3 DNA: TGCGCCAGCAGCCAAGAACTAGCGGGAGACTATGAGCAGTTCTTC
CDR3 protein: CASSQELAGDYEQFF

V gene: TRBV7-9
CDR3 length: 16
D gene: TRBD2
J gene: TRBJ2-5
clone size: .
CDR3 DNA: TGTGCCAGCAGCTCCCACCAGCGGGGGTCCCAAGAGACCCAGTACTTC
CDR3 protein: CASSSHQRGSQETQYF

V gene: TRBV11-2
CDR3 length: 14
D gene: .
J gene: TRBJ1-4
clone size: .
CDR3 DNA: TGTGCCAGCAGCTTAGCTTCAACTAATGAAAAACTGTTTTTT
CDR3 protein: CASSLASTNEKLFF

V gene: TRBV25-1
CDR3 length: 15
D gene: .
J gene: TRBJ2-6
clone size: .
CDR3 DNA: TGTGCCAGCAGTGAGCCGACGGGTGGGGCCAACGTCCTGACTTTC
CDR3 protein: CASSEPTGGANVLTF

V gene: TRBV4-1
CDR3 length: 15
D gene: .
J gene: TRBJ1-2
clone size: .
CDR3 DNA: TGCGCCAGCAGCCAAGATAGGGCAGTTTCTGGAGGCTACACCTTC
CDR3 protein: CASSQDRAVSGGYTF

V gene: TRBV7-9
CDR3 length: 12
D gene: .
J gene: TRBJ2-7
clone size: .
CDR3 DNA: TGTGCCAGCAGCCCTTCGGACCGGGGCCAGTACTTC
CDR3 protein: CASSPSDRGQYF

V gene: TRBV6-1
CDR3 length: 16
D gene: TRBD2
J gene: TRBJ2-1
clone size: once
CDR3 DNA: TGTGCCAGCAGTGAACCGGGACTAGCGGGGGTCGATGAGCAGTTCTTC
CDR3 protein: CASSEPGLAGVDEQFF

V gene: TRBV7-9
CDR3 length: 15
D gene: TRBD2
J gene: TRBJ2-1
clone size: .
CDR3 DNA: TGTGCCAGCAGCCTCCAGCGGGGGGGCTACAATGAGCAGTTCTTC
CDR3 protein: CASSLQRGGYNEQFF

V gene: TRBV15
CDR3 length: 16
D gene: .
J gene: TRBJ1-4
clone size: .
CDR3 DNA: TGTGCCACCAGCAGCAATTATATGGGTACTAATGAAAAACTGTTTTTT
CDR3 protein: CATSSNYMGTNEKLFF

V gene: TRBV29-1
CDR3 length: 14
D gene: .
J gene: TRBJ2-7
clone size: .
CDR3 DNA: TGCAGCGCGACCCGGCAGGGTCGATCCTACGAGCAGTACTTC
CDR3 protein: CSATRQGRSYEQYF

V gene: TRBV30
CDR3 length: 14
D gene: .
J gene: TRBJ2-3
clone size: .
CDR3 DNA: TGTGCCTGGAGTGTACCCAGACTCACAGATACGCAGTATTTT
CDR3 protein: CAWSVPRLTDTQYF

V gene: TRBV30
CDR3 length: 15
D gene: TRBD1
J gene: TRBJ2-7
clone size: .
CDR3 DNA: TGTGCCTGGAGCAATAACAGACAGGGGATCTACGAGCAGTACTTC
CDR3 protein: CAWSNNRQGIYEQYF

V gene: TRBV5-6
CDR3 length: 15
D gene: .
J gene: TRBJ1-3
clone size: .
CDR3 DNA: TGTGCCAGCAGCTTGAGACGGTTCTCTGGAAACACCATATATTTT
CDR3 protein: CASSLRRFSGNTIYF

V gene: TRBV7-8
CDR3 length: 16
D gene: .
J gene: TRBJ2-3
clone size: .
CDR3 DNA: TGTGCCAGCAGATATCAGGGAGTCACTAGCACAGATACGCAGTATTTT
CDR3 protein: CASRYQGVTSTDTQYF